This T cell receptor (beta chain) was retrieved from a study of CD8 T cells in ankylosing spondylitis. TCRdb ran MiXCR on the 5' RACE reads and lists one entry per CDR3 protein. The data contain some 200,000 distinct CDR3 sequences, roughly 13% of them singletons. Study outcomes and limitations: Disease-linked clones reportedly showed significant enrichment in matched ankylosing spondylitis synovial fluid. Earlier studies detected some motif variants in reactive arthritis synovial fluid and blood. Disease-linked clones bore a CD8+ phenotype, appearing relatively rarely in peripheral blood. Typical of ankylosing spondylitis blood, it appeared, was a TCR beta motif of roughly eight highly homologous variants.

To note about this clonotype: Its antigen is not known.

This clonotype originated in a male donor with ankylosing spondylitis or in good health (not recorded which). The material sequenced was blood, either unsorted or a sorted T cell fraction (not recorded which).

This CDR3 reads CASSGGARPDTQYF. CDR3 in DNA: TGTGCCAGCAGCGGGGGGGCCAGGCCAGATACGCAGTATTTT. The chain links TRBV6-2 or TRBV6-3 to TRBJ2-3; 8 bases match TRBD2. The trim removed 6 bases at V and 4 bases at J, leaving 6 bases unmatched. The V gene's germline CDR1 is MNHEY and CDR2 SVGEGT. CDR3 length: 14 residues.